The T cell receptor (beta chain) under discussion was sequenced for a study of T-cell memory formation after mild COVID-19. The germline V gene encodes CDR1 SGHNT and CDR2 YENEEA. CDR3 length: 17 amino acids. V lost 1 base and J lost 4; bases outside the gene matches: 6. TCRdb used MiXCR to reprocess the 5' RACE reads, holding one entry per CDR3 protein. The sample has hundreds of thousands of distinct CDR3 sequences, 18% seen once. This clonotype has a handful of counts. The sample consisted of PBMCs or a T cell subset sorted from them (not recorded which). The sequence derives from an adult woman who had mild COVID-19 (a few samples of this study predate the infection). Cell type and time point are not known. This sequence joins TRBV11-3 and TRBJ2-1; 11 nucleotides agree with TRBD2. The CDR3 region is CASSLVVSGGVYNEQFF. Written as DNA, the CDR3 is TGTGCCAGCAGCTTAGTTGTTAGCGGGGGGGTTTACAATGAGCAGTTCTTC.